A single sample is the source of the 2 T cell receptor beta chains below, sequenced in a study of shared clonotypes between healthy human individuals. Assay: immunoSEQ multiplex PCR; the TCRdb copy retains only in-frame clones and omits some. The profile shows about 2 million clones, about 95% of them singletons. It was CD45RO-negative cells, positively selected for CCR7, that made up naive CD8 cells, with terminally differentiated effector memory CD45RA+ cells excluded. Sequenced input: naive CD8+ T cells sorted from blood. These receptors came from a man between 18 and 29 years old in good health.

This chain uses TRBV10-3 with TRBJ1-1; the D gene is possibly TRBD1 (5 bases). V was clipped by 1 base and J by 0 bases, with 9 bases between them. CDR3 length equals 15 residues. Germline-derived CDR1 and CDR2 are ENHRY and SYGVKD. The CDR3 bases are TGTGCCATCAGTGAGTGGTCAGGGATGAACACTGAAGCTTTCTTT. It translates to CAISEWSGMNTEAFF.

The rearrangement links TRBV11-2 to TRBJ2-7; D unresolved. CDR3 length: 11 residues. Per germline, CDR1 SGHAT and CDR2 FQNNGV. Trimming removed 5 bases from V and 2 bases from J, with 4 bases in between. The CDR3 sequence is CASSITYEQYF. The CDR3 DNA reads TGTGCCAGCAGCATTACCTACGAGCAGTACTTC.